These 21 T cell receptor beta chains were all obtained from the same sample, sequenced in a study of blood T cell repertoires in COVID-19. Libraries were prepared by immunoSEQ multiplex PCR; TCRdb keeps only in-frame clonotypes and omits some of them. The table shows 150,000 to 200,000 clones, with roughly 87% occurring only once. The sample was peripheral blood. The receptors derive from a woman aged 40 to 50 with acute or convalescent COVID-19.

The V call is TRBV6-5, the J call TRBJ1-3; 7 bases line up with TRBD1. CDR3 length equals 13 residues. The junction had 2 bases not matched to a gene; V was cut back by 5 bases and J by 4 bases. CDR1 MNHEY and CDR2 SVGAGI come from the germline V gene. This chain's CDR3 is CASSRQGGNTIYF. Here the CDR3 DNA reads TGTGCCAGCAGTCGACAGGGAGGAAACACCATATATTTT.

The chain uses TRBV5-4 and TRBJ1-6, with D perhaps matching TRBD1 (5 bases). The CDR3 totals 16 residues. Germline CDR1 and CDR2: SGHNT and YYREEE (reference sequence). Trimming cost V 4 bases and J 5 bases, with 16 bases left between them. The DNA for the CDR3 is TGTGCCAGCAGCCCGGGACTCAATGCAGATAATTCACCCCTCCACTTT. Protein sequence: CASSPGLNADNSPLHF.

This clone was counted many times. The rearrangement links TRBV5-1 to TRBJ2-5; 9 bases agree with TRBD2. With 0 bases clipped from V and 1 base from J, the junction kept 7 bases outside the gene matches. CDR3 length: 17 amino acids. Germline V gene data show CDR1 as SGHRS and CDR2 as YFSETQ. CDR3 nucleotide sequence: TGCGCCAGCAGCTTGGCAGCTAGCGGGGTCATCCAAGAGACCCAGTACTTC. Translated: CASSLAASGVIQETQYF.

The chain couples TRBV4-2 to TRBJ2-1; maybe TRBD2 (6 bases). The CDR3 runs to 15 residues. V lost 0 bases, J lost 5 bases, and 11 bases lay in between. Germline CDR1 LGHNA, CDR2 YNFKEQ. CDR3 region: CASSQDRGTHNEQFF. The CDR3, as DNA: TGTGCCAGCAGCCAAGATCGCGGGACCCACAATGAGCAGTTCTTC.

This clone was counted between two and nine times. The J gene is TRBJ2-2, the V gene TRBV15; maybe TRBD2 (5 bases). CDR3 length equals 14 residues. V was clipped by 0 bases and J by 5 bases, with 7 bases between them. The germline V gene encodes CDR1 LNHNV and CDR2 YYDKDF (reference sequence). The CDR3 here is CATSRDRGTGELFF. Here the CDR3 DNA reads TGTGCCACCAGCAGAGATCGAGGGACCGGGGAGCTGTTTTTT.

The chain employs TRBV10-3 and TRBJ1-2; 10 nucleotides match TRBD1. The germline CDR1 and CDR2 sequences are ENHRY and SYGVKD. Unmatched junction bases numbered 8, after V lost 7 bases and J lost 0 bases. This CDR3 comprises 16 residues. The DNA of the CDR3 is TGTGCCATCAACGAGGGACAGGGGACAACTAACTATGGCTACACCTTC. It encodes CAINEGQGTTNYGYTF.

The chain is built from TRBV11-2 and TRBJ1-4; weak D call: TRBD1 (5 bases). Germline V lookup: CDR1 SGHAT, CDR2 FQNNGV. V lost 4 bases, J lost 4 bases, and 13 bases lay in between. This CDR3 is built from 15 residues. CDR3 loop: CASSWVLGGNEKLFF. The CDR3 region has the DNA TGTGCCAGCAGCTGGGTCTTGGGGGGTAATGAAAAACTGTTTTTT.

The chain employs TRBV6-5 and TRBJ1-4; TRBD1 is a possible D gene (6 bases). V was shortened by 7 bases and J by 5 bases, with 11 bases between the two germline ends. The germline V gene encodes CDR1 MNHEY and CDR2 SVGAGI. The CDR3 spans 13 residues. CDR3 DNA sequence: TGTGCCAGCAAAACAGGGCCCAATGAAAAACTGTTTTTT. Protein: CASKTGPNEKLFF.

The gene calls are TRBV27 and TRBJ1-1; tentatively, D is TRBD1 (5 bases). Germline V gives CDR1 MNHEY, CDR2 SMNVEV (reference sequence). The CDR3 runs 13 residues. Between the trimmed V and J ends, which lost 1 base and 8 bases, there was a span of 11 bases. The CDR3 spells CASSLWGSAEAFF. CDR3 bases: TGTGCCAGCAGTTTATGGGGCAGTGCAGAAGCTTTCTTT.

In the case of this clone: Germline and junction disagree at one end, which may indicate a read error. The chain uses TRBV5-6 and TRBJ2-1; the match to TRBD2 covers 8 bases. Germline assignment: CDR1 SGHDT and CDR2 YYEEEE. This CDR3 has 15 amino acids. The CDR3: CASNLAAGAANEQFF. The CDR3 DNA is TGTGCCAGCAACTTGGCAGCGGGAGCCGCAAATGAGCAGTTCTTC.

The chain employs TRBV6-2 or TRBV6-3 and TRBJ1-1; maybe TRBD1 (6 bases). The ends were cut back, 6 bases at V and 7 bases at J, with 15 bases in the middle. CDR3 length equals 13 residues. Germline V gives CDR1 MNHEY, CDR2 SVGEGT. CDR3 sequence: CASSPTNRDEAFF. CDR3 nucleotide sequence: TGTGCCAGCAGCCCGACCAACAGGGATGAAGCTTTCTTT.

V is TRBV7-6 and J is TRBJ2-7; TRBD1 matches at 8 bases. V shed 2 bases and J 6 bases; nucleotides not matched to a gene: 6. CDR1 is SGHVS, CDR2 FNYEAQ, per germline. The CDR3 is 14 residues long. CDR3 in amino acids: CASSLQQGDGEQYF. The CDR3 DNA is TGTGCCAGCAGCTTACAACAGGGGGACGGCGAGCAGTACTTC.

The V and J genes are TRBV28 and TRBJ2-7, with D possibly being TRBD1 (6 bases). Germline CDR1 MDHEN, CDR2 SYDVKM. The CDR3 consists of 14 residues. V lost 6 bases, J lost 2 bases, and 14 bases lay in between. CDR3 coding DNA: TGTGCCAGCAGCCCTCCCGGACAGACCTACGAGCAGTACTTC. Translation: CASSPPGQTYEQYF. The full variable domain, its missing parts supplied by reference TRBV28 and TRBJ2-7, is DVKVTQSSRYLVKRTGEKVFLECVQDMDHENMFWYRQDPGLGLRLIYFSYDVKMKEKGDIPEGYSVSREKKERFSLILESASTNQTSMYLCASSPPGQTYEQYFGPGTRLTVT.

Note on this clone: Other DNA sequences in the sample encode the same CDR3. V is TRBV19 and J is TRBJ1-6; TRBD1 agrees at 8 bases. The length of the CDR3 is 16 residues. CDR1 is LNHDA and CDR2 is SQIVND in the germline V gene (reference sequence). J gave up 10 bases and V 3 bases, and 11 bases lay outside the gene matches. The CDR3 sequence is CASSISGQGDGSPLHF. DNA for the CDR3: TGTGCCAGTAGTATCAGTGGACAGGGCGACGGATCACCCCTCCACTTT. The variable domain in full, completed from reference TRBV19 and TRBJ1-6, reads DGGITQSPKYLFRKEGQNVTLSCEQNLNHDAMYWYRQDPGQGLRLIYYSQIVNDFQKGDIAEGYSVSREKKESFPLTVTSAQKNPTAFYLCASSISGQGDGSPLHFGNGTRLTVT.

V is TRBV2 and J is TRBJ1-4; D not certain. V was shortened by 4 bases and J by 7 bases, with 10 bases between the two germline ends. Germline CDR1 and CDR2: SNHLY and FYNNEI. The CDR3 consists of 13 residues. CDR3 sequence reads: CASSVRGGEKLFF. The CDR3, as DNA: TGTGCCAGCAGTGTGAGAGGTGGTGAAAAACTGTTTTTT.

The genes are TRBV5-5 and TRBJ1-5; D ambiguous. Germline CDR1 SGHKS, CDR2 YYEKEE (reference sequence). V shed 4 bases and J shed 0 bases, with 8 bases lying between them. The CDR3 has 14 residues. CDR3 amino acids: CASSLGGSNQPQHF. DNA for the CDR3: TGTGCCAGCAGCCTTGGAGGTAGCAATCAGCCCCAGCATTTT. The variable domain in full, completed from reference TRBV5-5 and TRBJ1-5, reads DAGVTQSPTHLIKTRGQQVTLRCSPISGHKSVSWYQQVLGQGPQFIFQYYEKEERGRGNFPDRFSARQFPNYSSELNVNALLLGDSALYLCASSLGGSNQPQHFGDGTRLSIL.

In DNA form, the CDR3 reads TGTGCCAGCAGTTTACAGGGGCTCCGCTACGAGCAGTACTTC. Amino acid sequence: CASSLQGLRYEQYF. The rearrangement uses TRBV27 and TRBJ2-7, with TRBD1 as a possible D gene (6 bases). The V and J ends lost 2 bases and 3 bases respectively, with 11 bases between them. This CDR3 contains 14 residues. Germline lookup yields CDR1 MNHEY and CDR2 SMNVEV (reference sequence).

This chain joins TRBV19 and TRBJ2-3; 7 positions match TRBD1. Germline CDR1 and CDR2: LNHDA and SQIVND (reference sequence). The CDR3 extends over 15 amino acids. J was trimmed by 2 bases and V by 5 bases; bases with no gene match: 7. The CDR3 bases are TGTGCCAGTAGTCCATGGACAGGTAACACAGATACGCAGTATTTT. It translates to CASSPWTGNTDTQYF.

CDR3 nucleotide sequence: TGTGCCAGCAGCCGGAGTTTGTCCGGGGAGCTGTTTTTT. It is translated as CASSRSLSGELFF. J is TRBJ2-2 and V is TRBV7-8; no clear D. The CDR3 loop spans 13 amino acids. Germline V gene sequence: CDR1 SGHVS, CDR2 FQNEAQ. Between the trimmed V and J ends, which lost 5 bases and 6 bases, there was a span of 10 bases.

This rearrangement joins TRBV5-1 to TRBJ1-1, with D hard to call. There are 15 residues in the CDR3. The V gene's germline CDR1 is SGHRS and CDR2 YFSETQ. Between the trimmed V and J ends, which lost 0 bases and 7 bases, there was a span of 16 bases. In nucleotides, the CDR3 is TGCGCCAGCAGCTTGGTGGAGGGCGGGCAGCTTGAAGCTTTCTTT. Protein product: CASSLVEGGQLEAFF.

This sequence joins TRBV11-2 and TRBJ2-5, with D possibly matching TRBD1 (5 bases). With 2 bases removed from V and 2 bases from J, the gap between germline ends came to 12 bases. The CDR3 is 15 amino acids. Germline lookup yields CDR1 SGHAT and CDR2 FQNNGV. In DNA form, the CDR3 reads TGTGCCAGCAGCTTACTCAGGGTGTATCAAGAGACCCAGTACTTC. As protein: CASSLLRVYQETQYF.